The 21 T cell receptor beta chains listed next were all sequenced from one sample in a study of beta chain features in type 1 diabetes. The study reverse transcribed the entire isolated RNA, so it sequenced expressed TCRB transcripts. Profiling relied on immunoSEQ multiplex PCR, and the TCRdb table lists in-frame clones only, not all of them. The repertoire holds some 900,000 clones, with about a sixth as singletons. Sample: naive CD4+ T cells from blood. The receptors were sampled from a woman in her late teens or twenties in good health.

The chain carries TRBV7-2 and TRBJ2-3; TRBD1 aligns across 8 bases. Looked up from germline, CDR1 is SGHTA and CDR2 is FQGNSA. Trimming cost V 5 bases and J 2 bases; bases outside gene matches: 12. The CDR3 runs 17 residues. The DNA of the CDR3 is TGTGCCAGCAGCCAAAATGTTGGACAGGGTTTCACAGATACGCAGTATTTT. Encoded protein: CASSQNVGQGFTDTQYF.

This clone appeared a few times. The CDR3 spells CASSSFYEQYF. The CDR3 nucleotides read TGTGCCAGCTCCTCCTTCTACGAGCAGTACTTC. This rearrangement joins TRBV27 to TRBJ2-7; no definite D call. CDR3 size: 11 residues. Germline loops: CDR1 MNHEY, CDR2 SMNVEV (reference sequence). Trimming removed 8 bases from V and 3 bases from J, with 8 bases in between.

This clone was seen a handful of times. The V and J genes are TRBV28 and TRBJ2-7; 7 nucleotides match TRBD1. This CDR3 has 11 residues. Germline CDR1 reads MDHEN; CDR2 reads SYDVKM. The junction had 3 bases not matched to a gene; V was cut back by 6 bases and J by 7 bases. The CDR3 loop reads CASRPRGEQYF. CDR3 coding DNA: TGTGCCAGCAGACCCAGGGGGGAGCAGTACTTC. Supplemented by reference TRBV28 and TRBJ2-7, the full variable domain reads DVKVTQSSRYLVKRTGEKVFLECVQDMDHENMFWYRQDPGLGLRLIYFSYDVKMKEKGDIPEGYSVSREKKERFSLILESASTNQTSMYLCASRPRGEQYFGPGTRLTVT.

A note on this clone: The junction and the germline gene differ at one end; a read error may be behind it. This CDR3 reads CASSQGLRISGANVLTF. CDR3 DNA: TGCGCCAGCAGCCAAGGACTACGGATTTCTGGGGCCAACGTCCTGACTTTC. The V and J genes are TRBV5-4 and TRBJ2-6, with a weak D call TRBD2 (6 bases). CDR3 length: 17 amino acids. Germline V gives CDR1 SGHNT, CDR2 YYREEE (reference sequence). Together with reference TRBV5-4 and TRBJ2-6, the CDR3 gives the full variable domain: ETGVTQSPTHLIKTRGQQVTLRCSSQSGHNTVSWYQQALGQGPQFIFQYYREEENGRGNFPPRFSGLQFPNYSSELNVNALELDDSALYLCASSQGLRISGANVLTFGAGSRLTVL.

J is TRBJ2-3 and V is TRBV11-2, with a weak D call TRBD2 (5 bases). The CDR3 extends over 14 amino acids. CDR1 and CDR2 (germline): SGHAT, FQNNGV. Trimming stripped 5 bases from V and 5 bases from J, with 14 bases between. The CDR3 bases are TGTGCCAGCAGCCGGGGTGCGGCCGGAGATACGCAGTATTTT. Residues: CASSRGAAGDTQYF.

The CDR3 DNA reads TGCGCCAGCAGCCCCTATCTTAGCGGGGCATCCGATACGCAGTATTTT. It codes for CASSPYLSGASDTQYF. V usage is TRBV4-1 and J usage is TRBJ2-3; 8 bases are shared with TRBD2. J gave up 6 bases and V 4 bases, and 12 bases lay outside the gene matches. Germline V gene sequence: CDR1 MGHRA, CDR2 YSYEKL. The CDR3 has 16 amino acids.

CDR3 nucleotide sequence: TGTGCCATCAGTGAGTCGGACAGATACAATGAGCAGTTCTTC. The encoded protein is CAISESDRYNEQFF. The V call is TRBV10-3, the J call TRBJ2-1; TRBD1 might be the D (6 bases). The CDR3 has 14 residues. Germline CDR1 reads ENHRY; CDR2 reads SYGVKD. V was shortened by 0 bases and J by 4 bases, with 7 bases between the two germline ends.

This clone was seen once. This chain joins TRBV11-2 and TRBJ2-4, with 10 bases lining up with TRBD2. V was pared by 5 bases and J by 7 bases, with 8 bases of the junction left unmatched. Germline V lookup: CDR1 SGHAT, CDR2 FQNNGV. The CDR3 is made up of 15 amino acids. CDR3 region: CASSKAGGPGNIQYF. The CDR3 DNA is TGTGCCAGCAGCAAAGCGGGAGGGCCCGGGAACATTCAGTACTTC.

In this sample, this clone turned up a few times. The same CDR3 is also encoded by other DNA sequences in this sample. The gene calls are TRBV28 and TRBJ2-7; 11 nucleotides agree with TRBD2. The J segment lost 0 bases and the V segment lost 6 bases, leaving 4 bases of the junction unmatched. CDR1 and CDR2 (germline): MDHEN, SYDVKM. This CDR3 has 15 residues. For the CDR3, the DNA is TGTGCCAGCAGCAGCGGGACTAGCGGCTCCTACGAGCAGTACTTC. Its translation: CASSSGTSGSYEQYF.

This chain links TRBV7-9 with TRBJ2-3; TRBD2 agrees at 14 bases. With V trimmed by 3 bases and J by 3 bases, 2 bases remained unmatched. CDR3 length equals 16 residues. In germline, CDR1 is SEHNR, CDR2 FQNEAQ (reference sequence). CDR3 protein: CASSFGTSGSTDTQYF. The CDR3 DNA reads TGTGCCAGCAGCTTCGGGACTAGCGGGAGTACAGATACGCAGTATTTT.

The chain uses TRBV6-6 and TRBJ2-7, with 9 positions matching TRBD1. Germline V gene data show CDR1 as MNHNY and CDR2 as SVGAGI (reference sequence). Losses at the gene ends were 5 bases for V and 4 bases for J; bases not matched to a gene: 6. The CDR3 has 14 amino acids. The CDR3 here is CASSRGTGNYEQYF. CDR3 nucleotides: TGTGCCAGCAGTCGAGGGACAGGGAATTACGAGCAGTACTTC.

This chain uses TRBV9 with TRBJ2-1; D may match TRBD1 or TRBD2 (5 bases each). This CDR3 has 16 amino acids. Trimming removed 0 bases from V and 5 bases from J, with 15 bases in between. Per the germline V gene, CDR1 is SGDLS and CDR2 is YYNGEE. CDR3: CASSVGPGRYDNEQFF. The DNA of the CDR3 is TGTGCCAGCAGCGTAGGGCCGGGACGGTACGACAATGAGCAGTTCTTC. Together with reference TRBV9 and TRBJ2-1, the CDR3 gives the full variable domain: DSGVTQTPKHLITATGQRVTLRCSPRSGDLSVYWYQQSLDQGLQFLIQYYNGEERAKGNILERFSAQQFPDLHSELNLSSLELGDSALYFCASSVGPGRYDNEQFFGPGTRLTVL.

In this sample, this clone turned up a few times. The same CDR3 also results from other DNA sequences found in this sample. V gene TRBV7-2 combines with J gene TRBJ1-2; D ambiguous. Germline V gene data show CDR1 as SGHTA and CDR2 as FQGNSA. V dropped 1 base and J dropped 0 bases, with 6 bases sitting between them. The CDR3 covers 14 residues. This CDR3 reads CASSLDSANYGYTF. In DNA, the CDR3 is TGTGCCAGCAGCTTAGACTCCGCTAACTATGGCTACACCTTC. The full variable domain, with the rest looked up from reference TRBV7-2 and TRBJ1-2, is GAGVSQSPSNKVTEKGKDVELRCDPISGHTALYWYRQSLGQGLEFLIYFQGNSAPDKSGLPSDRFSAERTGGSVSTLTIQRTQQEDSAVYLCASSLDSANYGYTFGSGTRLTVV.

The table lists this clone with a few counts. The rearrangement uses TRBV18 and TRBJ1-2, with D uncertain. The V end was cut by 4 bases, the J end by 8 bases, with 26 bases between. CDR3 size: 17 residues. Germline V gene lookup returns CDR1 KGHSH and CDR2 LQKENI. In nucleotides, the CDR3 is TGTGCCAGCTCACTTCACCCCCCTTATGATGGAGTGGAAGGCTACACCTTC. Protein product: CASSLHPPYDGVEGYTF.

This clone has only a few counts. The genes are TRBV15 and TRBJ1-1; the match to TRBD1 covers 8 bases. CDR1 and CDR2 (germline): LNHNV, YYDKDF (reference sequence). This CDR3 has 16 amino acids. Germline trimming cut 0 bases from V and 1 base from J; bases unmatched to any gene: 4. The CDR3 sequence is CATSRDLGTGNTEAFF. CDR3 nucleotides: TGTGCCACCAGCAGAGATCTCGGGACAGGGAACACTGAAGCTTTCTTT.

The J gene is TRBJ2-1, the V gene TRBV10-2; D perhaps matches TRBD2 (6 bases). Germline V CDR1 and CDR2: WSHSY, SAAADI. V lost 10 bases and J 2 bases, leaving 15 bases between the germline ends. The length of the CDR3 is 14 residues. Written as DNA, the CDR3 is TGCGCCACCACGGGCGGGACGACCTACAATGAGCAGTTCTTC. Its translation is CATTGGTTYNEQFF.

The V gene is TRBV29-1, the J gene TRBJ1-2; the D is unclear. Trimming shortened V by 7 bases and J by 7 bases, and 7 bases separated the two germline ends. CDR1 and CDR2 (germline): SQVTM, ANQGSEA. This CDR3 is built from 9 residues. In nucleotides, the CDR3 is TGCAGCGACACGGGTGGCTACACCTTC. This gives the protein CSDTGGYTF. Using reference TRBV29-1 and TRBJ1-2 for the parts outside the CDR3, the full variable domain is SAVISQKPSRDICQRGTSLTIQCQVDSQVTMMFWYRQQPGQSLTLIATANQGSEATYESGFVIDKFPISRPNLTFSTLTVSNMSPEDSSIYLCSDTGGYTFGSGTRLTVV.

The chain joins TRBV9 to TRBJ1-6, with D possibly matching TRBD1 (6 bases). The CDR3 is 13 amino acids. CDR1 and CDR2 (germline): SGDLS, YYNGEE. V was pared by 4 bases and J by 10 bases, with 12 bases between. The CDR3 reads CASSPNRDSPLHF. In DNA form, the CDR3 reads TGTGCCAGCAGCCCAAACAGGGACTCACCCCTCCACTTT.

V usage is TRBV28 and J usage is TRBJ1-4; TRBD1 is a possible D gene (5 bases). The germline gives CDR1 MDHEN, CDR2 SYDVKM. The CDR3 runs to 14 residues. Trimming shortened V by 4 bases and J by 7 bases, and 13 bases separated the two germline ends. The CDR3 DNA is TGTGCCAGCAGTTCAATTGGGAGGGGTGAAAAACTGTTTTTT. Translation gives CASSSIGRGEKLFF.

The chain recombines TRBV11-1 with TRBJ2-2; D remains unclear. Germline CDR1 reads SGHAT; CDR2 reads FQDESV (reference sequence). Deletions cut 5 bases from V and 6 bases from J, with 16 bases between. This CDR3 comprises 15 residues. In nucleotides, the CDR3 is TGTGCCAGCAGCCGTTACAGTAGTGGCGCCGGGGAGCTGTTTTTT. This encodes CASSRYSSGAGELFF.

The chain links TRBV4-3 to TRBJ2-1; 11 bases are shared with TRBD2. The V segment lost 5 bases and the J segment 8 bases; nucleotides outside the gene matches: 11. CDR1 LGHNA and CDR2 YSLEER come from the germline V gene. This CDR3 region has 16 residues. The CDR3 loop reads CASSSGLADARHEQFF. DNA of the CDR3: TGCGCCAGCAGCTCGGGACTAGCGGACGCGCGGCATGAGCAGTTCTTC.